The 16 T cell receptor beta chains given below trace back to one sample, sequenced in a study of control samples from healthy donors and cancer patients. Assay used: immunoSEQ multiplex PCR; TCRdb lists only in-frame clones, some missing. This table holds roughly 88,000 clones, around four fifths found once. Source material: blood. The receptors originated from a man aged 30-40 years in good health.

The CDR3 loop reads CASSAGTEISYEQYF. For the CDR3, the DNA is TGTGCCAGCAGCGCCGGGACTGAAATCTCCTACGAGCAGTACTTC. The rearrangement joins TRBV5-4 to TRBJ2-7; perhaps TRBD2 as D (6 bases). Germline V gives CDR1 SGHNT, CDR2 YYREEE (reference sequence). Trimming shortened V by 4 bases and J by 0 bases, and 14 bases separated the two germline ends. The CDR3 consists of 15 residues.

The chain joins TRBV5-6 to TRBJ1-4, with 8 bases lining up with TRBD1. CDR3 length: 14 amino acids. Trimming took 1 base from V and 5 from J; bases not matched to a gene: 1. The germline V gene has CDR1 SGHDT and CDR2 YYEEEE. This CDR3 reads CASSLYRGNEKLFF. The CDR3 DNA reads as TGTGCCAGCAGCTTGTACAGGGGGAATGAAAAACTGTTTTTT. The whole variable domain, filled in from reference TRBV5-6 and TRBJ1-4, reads DAGVTQSPTHLIKTRGQQVTLRCSPKSGHDTVSWYQQALGQGPQFIFQYYEEEERQRGNFPDRFSGHQFPNYSSELNVNALLLGDSALYLCASSLYRGNEKLFFGSGTQLSVL.

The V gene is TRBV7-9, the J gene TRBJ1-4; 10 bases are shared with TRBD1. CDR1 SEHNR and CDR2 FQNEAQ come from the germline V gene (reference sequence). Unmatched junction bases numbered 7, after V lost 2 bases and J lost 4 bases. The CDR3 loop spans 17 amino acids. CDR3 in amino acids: CASSLRTGGLGNEKLFF. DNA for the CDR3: TGTGCCAGCAGCTTACGGACAGGGGGTCTTGGTAATGAAAAACTGTTTTTT.

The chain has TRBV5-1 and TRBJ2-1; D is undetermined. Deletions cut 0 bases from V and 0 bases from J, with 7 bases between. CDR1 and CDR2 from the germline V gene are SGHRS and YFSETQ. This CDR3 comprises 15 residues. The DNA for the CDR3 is TGCGCCAGCAGCTTGGGGTTCGGCTCCTACAATGAGCAGTTCTTC. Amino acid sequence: CASSLGFGSYNEQFF.

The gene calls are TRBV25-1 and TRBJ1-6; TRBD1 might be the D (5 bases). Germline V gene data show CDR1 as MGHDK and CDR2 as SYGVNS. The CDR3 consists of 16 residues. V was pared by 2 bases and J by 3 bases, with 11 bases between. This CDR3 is CASSEAGPSYNSPLHF. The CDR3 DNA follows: TGTGCCAGCAGTGAAGCGGGACCGAGCTATAATTCACCCCTCCACTTT.

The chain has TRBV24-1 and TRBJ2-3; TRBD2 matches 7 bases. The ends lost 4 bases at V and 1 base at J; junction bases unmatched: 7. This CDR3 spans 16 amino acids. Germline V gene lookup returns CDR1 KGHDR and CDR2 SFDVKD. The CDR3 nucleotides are TGTGCCACCAGTGAGGGAAAGCGGGGCCGCACAGATACGCAGTATTTT. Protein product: CATSEGKRGRTDTQYF.

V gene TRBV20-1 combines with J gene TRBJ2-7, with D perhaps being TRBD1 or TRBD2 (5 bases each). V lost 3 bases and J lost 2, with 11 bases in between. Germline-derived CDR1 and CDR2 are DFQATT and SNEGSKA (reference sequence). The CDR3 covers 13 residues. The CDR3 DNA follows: TGCAGTGCTAGTCCCAGGGACCCCTACGAGCAGTACTTC. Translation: CSASPRDPYEQYF.

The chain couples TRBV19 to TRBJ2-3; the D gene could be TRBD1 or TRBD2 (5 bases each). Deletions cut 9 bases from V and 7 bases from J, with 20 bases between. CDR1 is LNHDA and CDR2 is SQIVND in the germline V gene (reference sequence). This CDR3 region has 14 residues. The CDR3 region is CASRGQNSPNTQYF. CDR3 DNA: TGTGCCAGCCGGGGCCAAAACTCTCCAAATACGCAGTATTTT.

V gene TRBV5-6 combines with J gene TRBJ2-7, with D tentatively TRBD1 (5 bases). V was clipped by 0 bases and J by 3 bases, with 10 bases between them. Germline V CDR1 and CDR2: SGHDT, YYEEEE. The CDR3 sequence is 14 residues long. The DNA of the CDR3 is TGTGCCAGCAGCTTGGCTGGGGCTGACTACGAGCAGTACTTC. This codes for CASSLAGADYEQYF.

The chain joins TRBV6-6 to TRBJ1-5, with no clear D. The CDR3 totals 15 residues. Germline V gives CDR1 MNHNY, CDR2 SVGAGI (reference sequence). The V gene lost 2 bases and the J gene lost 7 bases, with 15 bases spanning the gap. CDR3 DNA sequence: TGTGCCAGCAGTTACCGCTTGAGGGAGATCCAGCCCCAGCATTTT. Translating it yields CASSYRLREIQPQHF.

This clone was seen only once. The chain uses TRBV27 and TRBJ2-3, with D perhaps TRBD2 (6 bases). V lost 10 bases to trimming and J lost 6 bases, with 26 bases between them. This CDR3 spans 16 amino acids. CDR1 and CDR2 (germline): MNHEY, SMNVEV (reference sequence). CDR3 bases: TGTGCCACGCGAGTCCAAACAGGTTTTGGGGGGGATACGCAGTATTTT. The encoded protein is CATRVQTGFGGDTQYF.

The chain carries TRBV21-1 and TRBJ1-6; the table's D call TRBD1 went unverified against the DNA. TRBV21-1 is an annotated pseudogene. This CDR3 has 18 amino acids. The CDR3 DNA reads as TGTGCCAGCAGCAGACGACGACAGGCCCACTCCTATAATTCACCCCTCCACTTT. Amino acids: CASSRRRQAHSYNSPLHF.

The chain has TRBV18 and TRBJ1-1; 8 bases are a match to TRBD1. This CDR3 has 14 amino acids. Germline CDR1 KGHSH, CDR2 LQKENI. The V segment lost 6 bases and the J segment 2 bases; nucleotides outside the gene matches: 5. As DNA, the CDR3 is TGTGCCAGCTCCCGGACAGGGAGAAACACTGAAGCTTTCTTT. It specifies CASSRTGRNTEAFF.

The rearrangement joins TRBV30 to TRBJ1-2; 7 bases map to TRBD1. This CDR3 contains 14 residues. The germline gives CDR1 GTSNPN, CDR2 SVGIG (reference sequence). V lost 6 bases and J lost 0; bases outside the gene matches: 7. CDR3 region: CACYRGQPNYGYTF. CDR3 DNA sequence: TGTGCCTGCTACCGGGGACAGCCTAACTATGGCTACACCTTC.

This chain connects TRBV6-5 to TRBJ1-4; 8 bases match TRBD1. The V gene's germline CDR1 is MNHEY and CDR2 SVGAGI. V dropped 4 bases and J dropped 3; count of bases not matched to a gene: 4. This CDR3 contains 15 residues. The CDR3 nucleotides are TGTGCCAGCAGTTCAGGGGGCGCGGCTAATGAAAAACTGTTTTTT. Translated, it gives CASSSGGAANEKLFF.

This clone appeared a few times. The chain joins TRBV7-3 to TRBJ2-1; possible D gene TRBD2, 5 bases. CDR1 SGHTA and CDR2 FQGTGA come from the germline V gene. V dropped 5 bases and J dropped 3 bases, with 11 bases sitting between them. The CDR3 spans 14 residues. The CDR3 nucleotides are TGTGCCAGCAGCCCGGAACTAGGCTACAATGAGCAGTTCTTC. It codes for CASSPELGYNEQFF.